This TCR beta chain was sequenced during a study of cytomegalovirus exposure and HLA in healthy donors. Trimming cost V 3 bases and J 4 bases, with 5 bases left between them. The germline CDR1 and CDR2 sequences are LNHDA and SQIVND (reference sequence). The CDR3 contains 12 residues. A few counts support this clone. PCR was performed using 60 Vbeta and 13 Jbeta primers. Using immunoSEQ multiplex PCR, the repertoire was profiled, and TCRdb retains in-frame clones only, with some absent. Among approximately 130,000 clones listed, approximately 9% were seen once. This chain uses TRBV19 with TRBJ2-3; D gene uncertain. Source material: PBMCs. This TCR was sampled from a woman aged 40 to 49 in good health and CMV-seropositive. The CDR3 bases are TGTGCCAGTAGTATGGGCGCAGATACGCAGTATTTT. It specifies CASSMGADTQYF. The variable domain in full, with the rest retrieved from reference TRBV19 and TRBJ2-3, is DGGITQSPKYLFRKEGQNVTLSCEQNLNHDAMYWYRQDPGQGLRLIYYSQIVNDFQKGDIAEGYSVSREKKESFPLTVTSAQKNPTAFYLCASSMGADTQYFGPGTRLTVL.